The sequence of this T cell receptor (beta chain) was determined in a study of CD8 T cells in Susac syndrome. The CDR3 totals 13 residues. V was clipped by 3 bases and J by 2 bases, with 10 bases between them. Germline lookup yields CDR1 DFQATT and CDR2 SNEGSKA (reference sequence). With random hexamers, roughly 0.45 to 1 ug RNA was reverse transcribed. TCRdb processed the immunoSEQ multiplex PCR reads anew with MiXCR; each CDR3 protein has one entry. Of 130,000 or so distinct CDR3 sequences listed, 94% are singletons. Sequences were obtained from CD4+ T cells from PBMCs. The rearrangement links TRBV20-1 to TRBJ2-5; perhaps TRBD1 as D (6 bases). The clonotype originates from a human donor in good health. The CDR3 here is CSARRGGQETQYF. In nucleotides, the CDR3 is TGCAGTGCTAGGAGAGGGGGTCAAGAGACCCAGTACTTC.